What follows are 20 T cell receptor beta chains derived from one specimen sequenced in a study of CD8 T cells in Susac syndrome. An amount of RNA that ranged from roughly 0.45 to 1 ug was reverse transcribed with random hexamers. TCRdb itself ran the immunoSEQ multiplex PCR reads through MiXCR, one entry per CDR3 protein. The sample yields more than 150,000 distinct CDR3 sequences, roughly 95% seen once. Sequences were obtained from CD4+ T cells from PBMCs. These receptors all come from a human donor with Susac syndrome.

The chain has TRBV4-3 and TRBJ2-1; the match to TRBD2 covers 9 bases. The CDR3 has 18 residues. V trimming: 0 bases; J trimming: 2 bases; junction bases outside the gene matches: 8. CDR1 and CDR2 from the germline V gene are LGHNA and YSLEER. The CDR3 DNA sequence: TGCGCCAGCAGCCAAGATTTCAGCGGGAGGACGACCTACAATGAGCAGTTCTTC. Translated: CASSQDFSGRTTYNEQFF.

This clonotype was seen only once. This chain joins TRBV7-9 and TRBJ2-5; maybe TRBD2 (7 bases). Germline-derived CDR1 and CDR2 are SEHNR and FQNEAQ (reference sequence). CDR3 length equals 17 residues. Trimming shortened V by 3 bases and J by 2 bases, and 19 bases separated the two germline ends. Written as DNA, the CDR3 is TGTGCCAGCAGCTTTGGAGGGGGGGGAGGACCACAAGAGACCCAGTACTTC. Encoded protein: CASSFGGGGGPQETQYF.

Here the CDR3 DNA reads TGTGCCAGCAGCCTGAACCGACTAGCGGGAGGAGATACGCAGTATTTT. This gives the protein CASSLNRLAGGDTQYF. This chain links TRBV7-9 with TRBJ2-3, with 13 nucleotides matching TRBD2. Germline lookup yields CDR1 SEHNR and CDR2 FQNEAQ (reference sequence). Unmatched junction bases numbered 7, after V lost 5 bases and J lost 5 bases. This CDR3 comprises 16 residues.

V gene TRBV24-1 combines with J gene TRBJ2-3; D is undetermined. This CDR3 contains 11 residues. V lost 5 bases to trimming and J lost 4 bases, with 3 bases between them. From germline, CDR1 is KGHDR and CDR2 SFDVKD. CDR3 bases: TGTGCCACCAGTGCATCAGATACGCAGTATTTT. Translated: CATSASDTQYF.

The V call is TRBV3-1, the J call TRBJ1-1, with D unresolved. V gave up 1 base and J gave up 7 bases, with 16 bases separating them. Germline V gives CDR1 LGHDT, CDR2 YNNKEL (reference sequence). The CDR3 extends over 15 amino acids. As DNA, the CDR3 is TGTGCCAGCAGCCAAGGACGTCACCCCGCAGGTGAAGCTTTCTTT. This codes for CASSQGRHPAGEAFF.

The chain recombines TRBV3-1 with TRBJ2-5, with D possibly being TRBD1 (5 bases). CDR3 length: 13 residues. Germline values: CDR1 LGHDT, CDR2 YNNKEL (reference sequence). Trimming shortened V by 1 base and J by 7 bases, and 10 bases separated the two germline ends. CDR3 nucleotides: TGTGCCAGCAGCCAAGGGGCTACAGGGACCCAGTACTTC. It codes for CASSQGATGTQYF.

In this sample, this clonotype turned up once. The chain combines TRBV4-3 with TRBJ2-2, with D possibly matching TRBD2 (5 bases). Germline lookup yields CDR1 LGHNA and CDR2 YSLEER. The CDR3 length is 18 residues. The germline V and J ends were trimmed by 4 bases and 1 base, with 19 bases remaining between them. CDR3 loop: CASSPNDWRAVNTGELFF. As DNA, the CDR3 is TGCGCCAGCAGCCCTAATGACTGGCGGGCAGTGAACACCGGGGAGCTGTTTTTT.

The chain couples TRBV20-1 to TRBJ1-2; TRBD1 might be the D (5 bases). Germline V gene sequence: CDR1 DFQATT, CDR2 SNEGSKA (reference sequence). CDR3 length: 16 amino acids. Deletions cut 5 bases from V and 4 bases from J, with 23 bases between. The CDR3 is CSAGRSGDVTSYGYTF. CDR3 nucleotides: TGCAGTGCTGGACGTAGCGGGGACGTAACTTCCTATGGCTACACCTTC.

This chain links TRBV5-4 with TRBJ2-7; the D gene is possibly TRBD1 (5 bases). Germline CDR1 is SGHNT and CDR2 is YYREEE (reference sequence). This CDR3 comprises 15 residues. V was pared by 0 bases and J by 2 bases, with 12 bases between. DNA for the CDR3: TGTGCCAGCAGCTTGGAATTACAGGTCCCCTACGAGCAGTACTTC. This translates into CASSLELQVPYEQYF.

The gene calls are TRBV27 and TRBJ2-7; TRBD1 aligns across 9 bases. The trim removed 5 bases at V and 2 bases at J, leaving 7 bases unmatched. Germline values: CDR1 MNHEY, CDR2 SMNVEV (reference sequence). The length of the CDR3 is 15 residues. This CDR3 is CASSLGTGNAYEQYF. The CDR3 nucleotides are TGTGCCAGCAGTCTCGGGACAGGGAACGCCTACGAGCAGTACTTC.

The rearrangement uses TRBV29-1 and TRBJ1-2, with D perhaps matching TRBD1 (6 bases). The CDR3 totals 12 residues. Germline V lookup: CDR1 SQVTM, CDR2 ANQGSEA. V lost 7 bases and J lost 2, with 11 bases in between. CDR3 in DNA: TGCAGCGAATGGACAGTAAACTATGGCTACACCTTC. Its translation is CSEWTVNYGYTF.

V gene TRBV29-1 combines with J gene TRBJ2-5; possible D gene TRBD2, 5 bases. V lost 5 bases and J lost 4, with 17 bases in between. The CDR3 consists of 14 residues. Germline V CDR1 and CDR2: SQVTM, ANQGSEA. CDR3 nucleotide sequence: TGCAGCGTTTCGAGGACGGGATCTGCAGAGACCCAGTACTTC. As protein: CSVSRTGSAETQYF.

This sequence joins TRBV5-1 and TRBJ1-4; D unresolved. The CDR3 contains 13 residues. Germline assignment: CDR1 SGHRS and CDR2 YFSETQ. V shed 0 bases and J shed 5 bases, with 5 bases lying between them. CDR3 residues: CASSLAFNEKLFF. CDR3 coding DNA: TGCGCCAGCAGCTTGGCCTTCAATGAAAAACTGTTTTTT.

The chain recombines TRBV15 with TRBJ2-6, with TRBD1 as a possible D gene (5 bases). The CDR3 extends over 17 amino acids. V was pared by 0 bases and J by 1 base, with 10 bases between. Germline CDR1 is LNHNV and CDR2 is YYDKDF (reference sequence). The CDR3 spells CATSREDIFSGANVLTF. CDR3 in DNA: TGTGCCACCAGCAGAGAGGACATCTTTTCTGGGGCCAACGTCCTGACTTTC.

V gene TRBV24-1 combines with J gene TRBJ2-3, with D unclear. Trimming removed 8 bases at V and 1 base at J, with 12 bases between. CDR1 is KGHDR, CDR2 SFDVKD, per germline. The CDR3 sequence is 14 residues long. Written as DNA, the CDR3 is TGTGCCACCAAGGCTGCGCTTGGCACAGATACGCAGTATTTT. The encoded protein is CATKAALGTDTQYF.

The chain links TRBV29-1 to TRBJ2-7; TRBD2 might be the D (6 bases). The CDR3 contains 13 residues. The V end lost 3 bases, the J end lost 5 bases, and 14 bases lay between the germline ends. The germline V gene has CDR1 SQVTM and CDR2 ANQGSEA. The CDR3 region has the DNA TGCAGCGTTGATTTCGGAGGAGGGAACGAGCAGTACTTC. Its protein product is CSVDFGGGNEQYF.

This chain links TRBV27 with TRBJ2-5; D remains unclear. The germline V gene has CDR1 MNHEY and CDR2 SMNVEV (reference sequence). V was cut by 5 bases and J by 13 bases, with 17 bases left in between. The CDR3 extends over 12 amino acids. CDR3 loop: CASSTRAATTYF. The DNA for the CDR3 is TGTGCCAGCAGTACCCGGGCAGCCACCACGTACTTC.

This chain joins TRBV18 and TRBJ1-2; D not resolved. The CDR3 consists of 13 residues. Per the germline V gene, CDR1 is KGHSH and CDR2 is LQKENI. V was shortened by 3 bases and J by 5 bases, with 10 bases between the two germline ends. The CDR3 is CASSPNGFYGYTF. CDR3 in DNA: TGTGCCAGCTCACCCAACGGTTTTTATGGCTACACCTTC.

The chain carries TRBV20-1 and TRBJ1-2, with TRBD1 as a possible D gene (6 bases). The CDR3 has 17 amino acids. Trimming removed 5 bases from V and 0 bases from J, with 22 bases in between. Per the germline V gene, CDR1 is DFQATT and CDR2 is SNEGSKA (reference sequence). In nucleotides, the CDR3 is TGCAGTGCTCGACCCTCTACTCGGACAGAGGCTAACTATGGCTACACCTTC. This sequence encodes CSARPSTRTEANYGYTF.

The CDR3 DNA reads TGCAGTGCCCCCGGGAGGGCGGGAGCTAACTATGGCTACACCTTC. Protein product: CSAPGRAGANYGYTF. The chain joins TRBV20-1 to TRBJ1-2; D not certain. CDR1 and CDR2 (germline): DFQATT, SNEGSKA (reference sequence). The CDR3 runs to 15 residues. V shed 6 bases and J shed 0 bases, with 17 bases lying between them.